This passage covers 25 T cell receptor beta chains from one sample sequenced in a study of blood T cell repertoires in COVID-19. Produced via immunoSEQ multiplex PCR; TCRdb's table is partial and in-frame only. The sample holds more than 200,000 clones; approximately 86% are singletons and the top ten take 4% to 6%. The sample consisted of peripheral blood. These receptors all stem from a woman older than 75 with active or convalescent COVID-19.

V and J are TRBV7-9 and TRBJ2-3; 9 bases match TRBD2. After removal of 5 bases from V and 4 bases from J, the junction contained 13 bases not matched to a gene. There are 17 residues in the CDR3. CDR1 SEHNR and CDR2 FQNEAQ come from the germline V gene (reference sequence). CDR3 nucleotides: TGTGCCAGCAGCCCGTGGGGGCTAGCGGGAAGCGCAGATACGCAGTATTTT. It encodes CASSPWGLAGSADTQYF.

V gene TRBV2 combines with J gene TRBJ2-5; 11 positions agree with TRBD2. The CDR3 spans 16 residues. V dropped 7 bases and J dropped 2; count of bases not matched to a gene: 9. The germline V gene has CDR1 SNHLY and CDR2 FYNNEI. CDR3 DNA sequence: TGTGCCAGCACCAAACTTCTAGCGGGAGGTCAAGAGACCCAGTACTTC. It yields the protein CASTKLLAGGQETQYF.

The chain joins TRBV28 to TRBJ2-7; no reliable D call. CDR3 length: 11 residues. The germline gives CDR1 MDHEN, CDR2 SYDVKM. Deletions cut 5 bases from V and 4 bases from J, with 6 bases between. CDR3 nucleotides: TGTGCCAGCAGTATCCAATACGAGCAGTACTTC. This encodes CASSIQYEQYF.

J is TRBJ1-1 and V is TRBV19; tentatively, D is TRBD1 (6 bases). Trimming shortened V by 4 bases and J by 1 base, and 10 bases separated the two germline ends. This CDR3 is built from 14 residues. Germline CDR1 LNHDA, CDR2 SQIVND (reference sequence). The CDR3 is CASSKQGSNTEAFF. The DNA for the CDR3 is TGTGCCAGTAGTAAGCAGGGGTCGAACACTGAAGCTTTCTTT.

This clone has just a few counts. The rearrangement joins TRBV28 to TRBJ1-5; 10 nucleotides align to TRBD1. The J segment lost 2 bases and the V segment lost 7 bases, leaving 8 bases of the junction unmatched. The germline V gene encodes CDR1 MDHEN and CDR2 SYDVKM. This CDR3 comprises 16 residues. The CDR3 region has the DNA TGTGCCAGCACCCCGGGGACAGGGGCCGGCAATCAGCCCCAGCATTTT. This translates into CASTPGTGAGNQPQHF.

The chain's CDR3 is CASSRATTANYGYTF. The CDR3 DNA sequence: TGTGCCAGTAGTAGGGCTACGACAGCTAACTATGGCTACACCTTC. The rearrangement joins TRBV19 to TRBJ1-2; possibly TRBD1 for D (5 bases). Trimming removed 4 bases at V and 0 bases at J, with 12 bases between. The V gene's germline CDR1 is LNHDA and CDR2 SQIVND (reference sequence). The CDR3 is made up of 15 amino acids.

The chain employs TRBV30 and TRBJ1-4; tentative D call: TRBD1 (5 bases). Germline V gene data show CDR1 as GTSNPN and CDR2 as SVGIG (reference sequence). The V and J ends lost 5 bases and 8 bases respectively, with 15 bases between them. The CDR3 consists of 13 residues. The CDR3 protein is CAWVRQGGEKLFF. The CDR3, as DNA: TGTGCCTGGGTGAGGCAGGGCGGCGAAAAACTGTTTTTT.

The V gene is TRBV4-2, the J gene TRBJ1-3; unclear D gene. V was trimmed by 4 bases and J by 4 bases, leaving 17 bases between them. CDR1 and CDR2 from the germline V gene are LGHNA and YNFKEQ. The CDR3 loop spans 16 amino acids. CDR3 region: CASSPERLNSGNTIYF. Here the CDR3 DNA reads TGTGCCAGCAGCCCCGAGAGACTGAACTCGGGAAACACCATATATTTT.

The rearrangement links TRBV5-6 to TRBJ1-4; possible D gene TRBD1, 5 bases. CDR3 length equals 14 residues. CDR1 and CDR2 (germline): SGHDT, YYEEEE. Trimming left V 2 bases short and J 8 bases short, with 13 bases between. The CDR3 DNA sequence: TGTGCCAGCAGCTTCGGGGGACGGGAAGAAAAACTGTTTTTT. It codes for CASSFGGREEKLFF.

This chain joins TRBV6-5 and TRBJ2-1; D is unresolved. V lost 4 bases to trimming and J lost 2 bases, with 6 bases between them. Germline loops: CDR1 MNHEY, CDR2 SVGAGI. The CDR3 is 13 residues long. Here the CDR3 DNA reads TGTGCCAGCAGTTCTTTAGCCTACAATGAGCAGTTCTTC. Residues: CASSSLAYNEQFF.

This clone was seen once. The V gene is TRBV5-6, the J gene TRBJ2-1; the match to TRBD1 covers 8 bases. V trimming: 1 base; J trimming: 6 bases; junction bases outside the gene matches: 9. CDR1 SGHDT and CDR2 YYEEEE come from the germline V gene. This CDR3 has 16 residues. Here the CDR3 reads CASSLRGTGRANEQFF. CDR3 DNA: TGTGCCAGCAGCTTGCGAGGGACAGGTAGGGCCAATGAGCAGTTCTTC.

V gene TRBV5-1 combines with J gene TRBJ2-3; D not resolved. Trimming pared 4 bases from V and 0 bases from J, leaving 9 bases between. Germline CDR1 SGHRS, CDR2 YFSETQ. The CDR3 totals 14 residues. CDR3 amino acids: CASSRGPSTDTQYF. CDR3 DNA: TGCGCCAGCAGCCGTGGGCCTAGCACAGATACGCAGTATTTT. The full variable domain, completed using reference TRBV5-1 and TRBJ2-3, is KAGVTQTPRYLIKTRGQQVTLSCSPISGHRSVSWYQQTPGQGLQFLFEYFSETQRNKGNFPGRFSGRQFSNSRSEMNVSTLELGDSALYLCASSRGPSTDTQYFGPGTRLTVL.

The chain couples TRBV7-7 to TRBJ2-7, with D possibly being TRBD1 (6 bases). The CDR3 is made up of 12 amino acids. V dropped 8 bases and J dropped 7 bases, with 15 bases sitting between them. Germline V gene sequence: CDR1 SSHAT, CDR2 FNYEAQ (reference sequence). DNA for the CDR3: TGTGCCAGCCTTCCTCAGGGGCGGGAGCAGTACTTC. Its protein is CASLPQGREQYF.

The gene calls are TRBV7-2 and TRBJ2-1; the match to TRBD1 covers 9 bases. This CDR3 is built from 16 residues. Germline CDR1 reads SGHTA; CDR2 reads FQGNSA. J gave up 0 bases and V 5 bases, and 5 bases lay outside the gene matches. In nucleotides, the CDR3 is TGTGCCAGCAGCATACAGGGGGCGGGCTCCTACAATGAGCAGTTCTTC. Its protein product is CASSIQGAGSYNEQFF. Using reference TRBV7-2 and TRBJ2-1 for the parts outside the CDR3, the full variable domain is GAGVSQSPSNKVTEKGKDVELRCDPISGHTALYWYRQSLGQGLEFLIYFQGNSAPDKSGLPSDRFSAERTGGSVSTLTIQRTQQEDSAVYLCASSIQGAGSYNEQFFGPGTRLTVL.

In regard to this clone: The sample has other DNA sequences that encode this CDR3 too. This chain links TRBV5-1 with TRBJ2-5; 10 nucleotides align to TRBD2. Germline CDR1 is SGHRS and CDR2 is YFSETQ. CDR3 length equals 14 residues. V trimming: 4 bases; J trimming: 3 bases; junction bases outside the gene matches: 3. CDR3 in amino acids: CASSPGTSEETQYF. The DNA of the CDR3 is TGCGCCAGCAGCCCCGGGACTAGCGAAGAGACCCAGTACTTC.

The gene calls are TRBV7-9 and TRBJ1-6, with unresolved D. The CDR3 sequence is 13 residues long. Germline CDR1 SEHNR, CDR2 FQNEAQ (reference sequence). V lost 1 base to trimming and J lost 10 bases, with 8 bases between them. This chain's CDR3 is CASSLDGGSPLHF. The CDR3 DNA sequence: TGTGCCAGCAGCTTAGATGGAGGGTCACCCCTCCACTTT. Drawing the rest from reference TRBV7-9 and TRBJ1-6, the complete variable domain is DTGVSQNPRHKITKRGQNVTFRCDPISEHNRLYWYRQTLGQGPEFLTYFQNEAQLEKSRLLSDRFSAERPKGSFSTLEIQRTEQGDSAMYLCASSLDGGSPLHFGNGTRLTVT.

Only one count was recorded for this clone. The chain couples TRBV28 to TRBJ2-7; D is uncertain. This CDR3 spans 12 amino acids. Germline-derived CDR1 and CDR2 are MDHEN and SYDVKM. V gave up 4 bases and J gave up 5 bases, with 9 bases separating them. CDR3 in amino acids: CASSWSTHEQYF. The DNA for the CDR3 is TGTGCCAGCAGTTGGTCTACCCACGAGCAGTACTTC.

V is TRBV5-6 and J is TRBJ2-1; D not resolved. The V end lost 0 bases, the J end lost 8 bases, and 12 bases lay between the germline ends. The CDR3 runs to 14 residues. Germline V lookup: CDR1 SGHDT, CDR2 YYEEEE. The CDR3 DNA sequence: TGTGCCAGCAGCTTGGGATCGATATCGGATGAGCAGTTCTTC. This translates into CASSLGSISDEQFF.

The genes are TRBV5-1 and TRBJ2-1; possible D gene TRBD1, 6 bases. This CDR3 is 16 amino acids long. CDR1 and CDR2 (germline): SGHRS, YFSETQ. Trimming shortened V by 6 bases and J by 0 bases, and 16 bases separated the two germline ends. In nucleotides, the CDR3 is TGCGCCAGCACCCAGATCCCAGGGGCCTCCTACAATGAGCAGTTCTTC. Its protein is CASTQIPGASYNEQFF.

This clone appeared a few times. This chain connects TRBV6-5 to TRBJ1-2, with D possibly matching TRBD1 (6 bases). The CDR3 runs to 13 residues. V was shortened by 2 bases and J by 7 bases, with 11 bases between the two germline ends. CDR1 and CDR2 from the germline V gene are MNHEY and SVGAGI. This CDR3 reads CASSYLNRAGYTF. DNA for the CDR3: TGTGCCAGCAGTTACCTCAACAGGGCTGGCTACACCTTC.

The chain's CDR3 is CASRVQGRYGYTF. The CDR3 DNA sequence: TGTGCCAGCAGGGTACAGGGTCGCTATGGCTACACCTTC. The chain uses TRBV6-5 and TRBJ1-2; possibly TRBD1 for D (6 bases). V lost 6 bases and J lost 4, with 12 bases in between. This CDR3 comprises 13 residues. The germline CDR1 and CDR2 sequences are MNHEY and SVGAGI.

DNA for the CDR3: TGTGCCAGCAGGCCAACAGGGGAAAACATTCAGTACTTC. Amino acid sequence: CASRPTGENIQYF. This chain uses TRBV9 with TRBJ2-4; 7 bases agree with TRBD1. Germline-derived CDR1 and CDR2 are SGDLS and YYNGEE. V was clipped by 5 bases and J by 5 bases; unmatched bases: 4. This CDR3 contains 13 residues.

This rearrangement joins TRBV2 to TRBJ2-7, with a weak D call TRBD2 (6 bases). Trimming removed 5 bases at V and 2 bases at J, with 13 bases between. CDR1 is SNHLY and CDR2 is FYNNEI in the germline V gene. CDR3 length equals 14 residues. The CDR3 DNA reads TGTGCCAGCAGTATAAGTCCGGGAGCCTACGAGCAGTACTTC. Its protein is CASSISPGAYEQYF.

CDR3 sequence (DNA): TGTGCCACCAGTGATTTGCGGGGGGACTACAATGAGCAGTTCTTC. Its protein product is CATSDLRGDYNEQFF. This chain links TRBV24-1 with TRBJ2-1; 7 bases line up with TRBD2. The J segment lost 3 bases and the V segment lost 0 bases, leaving 1 base of the junction unmatched. Germline CDR1 is KGHDR and CDR2 is SFDVKD. This CDR3 region has 15 residues.

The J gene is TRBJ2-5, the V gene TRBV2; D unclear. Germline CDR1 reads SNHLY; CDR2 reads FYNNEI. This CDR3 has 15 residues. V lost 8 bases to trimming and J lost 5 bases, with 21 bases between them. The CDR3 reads CASSRSTSRRETQYF. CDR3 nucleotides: TGTGCCAGCTCTCGCTCGACAAGCCGCAGGGAGACCCAGTACTTC. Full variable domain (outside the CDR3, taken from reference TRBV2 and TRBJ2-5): EPEVTQTPSHQVTQMGQEVILRCVPISNHLYFYWYRQILGQKVEFLVSFYNNEISEKSEIFDDQFSVERPDGSNFTLKIRSTKLEDSAMYFCASSRSTSRRETQYFGPGTRLLVL.